The rows below give T cell receptor beta chains drawn from one sample of a study of metastatic and nonmetastatic thyroid tumors. With MiXCR, TCRdb reprocessed the PCR reads. Among about 16,000 clones listed, roughly an eighth were seen once. Material for sequencing was tumor tissue. The source of these receptors is a female donor with papillary thyroid cancer or a benign thyroid nodule (not recorded which). Some clones in this sample may be carry-over from other donors' samples. The CDR3 runs from the conserved cysteine through the conserved F or W. The D gene is left open where the match is weak. Clone size is not always given. Where it is, it says once, few, many or a class for expanded clones.

D gene	V gene	clone size	J gene	CDR3 DNA	CDR3 protein
.	TRBV9	.	TRBJ2-1	TGTGCCGGCAGCTCCGGGCCGACTAGTTGGGGTGAGCAGTTCTTC	CAGSSGPTSWGEQFF
TRBD1	TRBV2	.	TRBJ1-2	TGTGCCAGCAGTGAGAACCCGACAGGGTATTTAGGCTATGGCTACACCTTC	CASSENPTGYLGYGYTF
.	TRBV6-2/TRBV6-3	many	TRBJ2-4	TGTGCCAGCAGCTCCTATGTGAGAGCCAAAAACATTCAGTACTTC	CASSSYVRAKNIQYF
.	TRBV10-1	many	TRBJ2-7	TGCGCCAGCTCTGGCGGGAACTCCCACGAGCAGTACTTC	CASSGGNSHEQYF
.	TRBV11-2	many	TRBJ2-3	TGTGCCAGCAGCGAAAGGACTTTCACAGATACGCAGTATTTT	CASSERTFTDTQYF
.	TRBV12-3/TRBV12-4	many	TRBJ1-5	TGTGCCAGCAGAGGACTGGGGGGGCCCCAGCATTTT	CASRGLGGPQHF
.	TRBV4-1	few	TRBJ2-7	TGCGCCAGCAGCCAAGATTTCTCCGAGCAGTACTTC	CASSQDFSEQYF
.	TRBV20-1	many	TRBJ1-3	TGCAGTGCTGGGGGCCCCGACTCTGGAAACACCATATATTTT	CSAGGPDSGNTIYF
TRBD2	TRBV20-1	.	TRBJ2-1	TGCAGTGCTGGAGGGGGGGTCGTGTCAGCGGGAGTCGGTGAGCAGTTCTTC	CSAGGGVVSAGVGEQFF
TRBD1	TRBV24-1	many	TRBJ2-5	TGTGCCACCAGTGATGCGGACAGGGTCGAGACCCAGTACTTC	CATSDADRVETQYF
TRBD2	TRBV20-1	once	TRBJ2-7	TGCAGTGCGGGCCGGGGGGGAATGGGATACGAGCAGTACTTC	CSAGRGGMGYEQYF
.	TRBV20-1	many	TRBJ2-3	TGCAGTGCTCCACCGCCTGTCACGCAGTATTTT	CSAPPPVTQYF
TRBD2	TRBV7-3	many	TRBJ2-1	TGTGCCAGCAGCTTATACGCGGGAGTTGTCAATGAGCAGTTCTTC	CASSLYAGVVNEQFF
.	TRBV9	few	TRBJ1-2	TGTGCCAGCAGCGTAGATACAGGCTATGGCTACACCTTC	CASSVDTGYGYTF
TRBD1	TRBV7-8	many	TRBJ2-7	TGTGCCAGCAGCTTAGGGACAGGGCCCGACGGGCAGTACTTC	CASSLGTGPDGQYF
.	TRBV27	many	TRBJ2-7	TGTGCCAGCAGTGGGGGACTTCCCTCCTACTACGAGCAGTACTTC	CASSGGLPSYYEQYF
TRBD1	TRBV29-1	few	TRBJ1-5	TGCAGCATAGGGACAGGTGACGGACAGCCCCAGCATTTT	CSIGTGDGQPQHF
.	TRBV5-1	medium-sized	TRBJ1-3	TGCGCCAGCAGCCCGTTTGACGGAGAGCCCACACCAGGAAACACCATATATTTT	CASSPFDGEPTPGNTIYF
.	TRBV4-1	.	TRBJ2-7	TGCGCCAGCAGCCGGGGACTCTCCTTGTACGAGCAGTACTTC	CASSRGLSLYEQYF
TRBD1	TRBV6-1	many	TRBJ2-7	TGTGCCAGCAGTGCGACAGGGTACGAGCAGTACTTC	CASSATGYEQYF
.	TRBV3-1	many	TRBJ2-5	TGTGCCAGCAAATCCCCGAAGCGGCAAGAGACCCAGTACTTC	CASKSPKRQETQYF
TRBD2	TRBV7-9	.	TRBJ2-7	TGTGCCAGCAGCTCTCTAGCGGGAGGCCCCTACGAGCAGTACTTC	CASSSLAGGPYEQYF
TRBD1	TRBV5-1	many	TRBJ2-4	TGCGCCAGCAGCTGGGACAGGGCCGCCATTCAGTACTTC	CASSWDRAAIQYF
TRBD2	TRBV9	many	TRBJ2-1	TGTGCCAGCAGCGTAGATACGGGAGGGTTTCGACGTGACAATGAGCAGTTCTTC	CASSVDTGGFRRDNEQFF
.	TRBV3-1	medium-sized	TRBJ2-7	TGTGCCAGCAGCCAAGGACCCGCCTCCTACGAGCAGTACTTC	CASSQGPASYEQYF
.	TRBV20-1	.	TRBJ2-3	TGCAGTGCTAGCCGCGAAAGCGGGAGCACAGATACGCAGTATTTT	CSASRESGSTDTQYF
.	TRBV20-1	.	TRBJ2-4	TGCAGTGCCCCGACAGGAAGCATCCAGTACTTC	CSAPTGSIQYF
TRBD2	TRBV19	many	TRBJ2-4	TGTGCCAGTAGTATGGGACTAGCGGAAGGGAGGCGAAACATTCAGTACTTC	CASSMGLAEGRRNIQYF
.	TRBV2	many	TRBJ2-4	TGTGCCAGCAGTGTTGAAGGGCTCCAAAACATTCAGTACTTC	CASSVEGLQNIQYF
TRBD1	TRBV2	many	TRBJ1-6	TGTGCCAGCAGTAGGACAGGCACCGGCAATTCACCCCTCCACTTT	CASSRTGTGNSPLHF
TRBD1	TRBV9	.	TRBJ2-3	TGTGCCAGCAGCGTAGGACCCTCTTACAGGGGGCAGACAGATACGCAGTATTTT	CASSVGPSYRGQTDTQYF
TRBD1	TRBV4-1	many	TRBJ1-1	TGCGCCAGCAGCCGGCAGGGGGGTCGGGAGAACACTGAAGCTTTCTTT	CASSRQGGRENTEAFF
.	TRBV20-1	many	TRBJ2-7	TGCAGCGCCCTAGGGACCGAGGGCTACGAGCAGTACTTC	CSALGTEGYEQYF
.	TRBV7-6	.	TRBJ2-1	TGTGCCAGCAGCTTAGGGGCCCCGCCTTTGGGCGATGAGCAGTTCTTC	CASSLGAPPLGDEQFF
TRBD2	TRBV18	.	TRBJ2-1	TGTGCCAGCTCACCAGCGCCGGGACTACAAATCTACAATGAGCAGTTCTTC	CASSPAPGLQIYNEQFF
.	TRBV20-1	many	TRBJ2-7	TGCAGTGCCCGGGTGGGGTACGAGCAGTACTTC	CSARVGYEQYF
.	TRBV6-1	many	TRBJ2-7	TGTGCCAGCAGGGAAAGACACGCCGAGCAGTACTTC	CASRERHAEQYF
.	TRBV7-6	many	TRBJ2-7	TGTGCCAGCAGCTTAGCTGACGGCTACGAGCAGTACTTC	CASSLADGYEQYF
TRBD1	TRBV28	.	TRBJ2-2	TGTGCCAGCGGAAGCGGACAGGCCTTCACCGGGGAGCTGTTTTTT	CASGSGQAFTGELFF
TRBD1	TRBV7-6	many	TRBJ2-1	TGTGCCAGCAGGCCGGGACAGGGTCTTTACGGGTACAATGAGCAGTTCTTC	CASRPGQGLYGYNEQFF
TRBD2	TRBV15	.	TRBJ2-1	TGTGCCACCAGCAGAGAACCGGGACTACCCCTCAGGGAGCAGTTCTTC	CATSREPGLPLREQFF
.	TRBV2	many	TRBJ1-5	TGTGCCAGCAGTGTAGGGGGTCCCGGGGCCCAGCATTTT	CASSVGGPGAQHF
.	TRBV7-2	many	TRBJ1-1	TGTGCCAGCAGCTTAGCTCCTCCTGGACTGAACACTGAAGCTTTCTTT	CASSLAPPGLNTEAFF